The sequence of this T cell receptor (beta chain) was determined in a study of T cells in Graves' hyperthyroidism and ophthalmopathy. This clonotype has ten or more counts. The CDR3 runs 10 residues. Trimming shortened V by 7 bases and J by 7 bases, and 4 bases separated the two germline ends. Germline V gene sequence: CDR1 MNHNS, CDR2 SASEGT. Authors of the study amplified TCR beta CDR3 regions from RNA transcripts. HTBI primers were used for first-round RT-PCR of the TCR CDR3. MiXCR, applied by TCRdb to the multiplex PCR reads, yields one record per CDR3 protein. This sample has over 350,000 distinct CDR3 sequences, with approximately 17% found just once.

Sequenced input: blood. V usage is TRBV6-1 and J usage is TRBJ1-4, with D uncertain. The source of this sequence is a man aged 18-30 years with Graves' ophthalmopathy. The CDR3 DNA follows: TGTGCCAGCATGGGTGAAAAACTGTTTTTT. Translated: CASMGEKLFF.